Presented here are 8 T cell receptor beta chains from one specimen sequenced in a study of T-cell memory formation after mild COVID-19. TCRdb passed the 5' RACE reads through MiXCR, listing each CDR3 protein once. The repertoire holds more than 300,000 distinct CDR3 sequences, with roughly an eighth as singletons. The sequenced sample was PBMCs or a T cell subset sorted from them (not recorded which). Source of these receptors: a man younger than 30 who had mild COVID-19 (a few samples of this study predate the infection). Cell type and time point are not known.

This clonotype was seen repeatedly, ten times or more. The chain couples TRBV7-8 to TRBJ2-2, with D perhaps TRBD1 (5 bases). Per the germline V gene, CDR1 is SGHVS and CDR2 is FQNEAQ. The V end was cut by 5 bases, the J end by 5 bases, with 24 bases between. The CDR3 is 18 residues long. In nucleotides, the CDR3 is TGTGCCAGCAGCCCCCAACGGTTCAGGGTCCCTAAGACCGGGGAGCTGTTTTTT. Translating gives CASSPQRFRVPKTGELFF.

This chain joins TRBV18 and TRBJ1-3; D may be TRBD1 (5 bases). The CDR3 runs 16 residues. The germline V gene encodes CDR1 KGHSH and CDR2 LQKENI. With 0 bases removed from V and 0 bases from J, the gap between germline ends came to 9 bases. The CDR3 is CASSPPGHSSGNTIYF. The CDR3 DNA reads as TGTGCCAGCTCACCACCTGGACACAGCTCTGGAAACACCATATATTTT.

The gene calls are TRBV28 and TRBJ1-2, with D maybe TRBD1 (5 bases). CDR3 length: 13 amino acids. Germline assignment: CDR1 MDHEN and CDR2 SYDVKM. Deletions cut 6 bases from V and 3 bases from J, with 11 bases between. CDR3: CASRTGGDYGYTF. In nucleotides, the CDR3 is TGTGCCAGCAGGACCGGGGGGGACTATGGCTACACCTTC.

This clonotype was recorded many times. The V call is TRBV10-1, the J call TRBJ2-5; the D is unclear. Germline CDR1 WNHNN, CDR2 SYGVQD (reference sequence). Trimming removed 5 bases from V and 4 bases from J, with 14 bases in between. The CDR3 contains 14 residues. CDR3 bases: TGCGCCAGCAGTCCAGAATCTCCGGCAGAGACCCAGTACTTC. Its translation: CASSPESPAETQYF.

This clonotype occurred many times. J is TRBJ2-5 and V is TRBV12-3 or TRBV12-4, with D perhaps matching TRBD2 (5 bases). The CDR3 length is 13 residues. Trimming cost V 4 bases and J 5 bases, with 11 bases left between them. CDR3: CASSSRTLETQYF. DNA of the CDR3: TGTGCCAGCAGTTCCCGGACTCTTGAGACCCAGTACTTC.

The chain employs TRBV28 and TRBJ1-4; D not resolved. CDR1 and CDR2 from the germline V gene are MDHEN and SYDVKM. Trimming removed 4 bases from V and 5 bases from J, with 2 bases in between. The CDR3 is made up of 11 amino acids. For the CDR3, the DNA is TGTGCCAGCAGTTCGAATGAAAAACTGTTTTTT. Translating gives CASSSNEKLFF. Combining the CDR3 with reference TRBV28 and TRBJ1-4 gives the whole variable domain DVKVTQSSRYLVKRTGEKVFLECVQDMDHENMFWYRQDPGLGLRLIYFSYDVKMKEKGDIPEGYSVSREKKERFSLILESASTNQTSMYLCASSSNEKLFFGSGTQLSVL.

V is TRBV2 and J is TRBJ1-5; no clear D gene. Trimming removed 3 bases at V and 6 bases at J, with 6 bases between. Germline V CDR1 and CDR2: SNHLY, FYNNEI. The CDR3 is made up of 12 amino acids. CDR3 DNA sequence: TGTGCCAGCAGTGAGGGAGGTCAGCCCCAGCATTTT. Translated: CASSEGGQPQHF.

The J gene is TRBJ2-7, the V gene TRBV21-1. TRBV21-1 is recorded as a pseudogene. CDR3 length: 11 amino acids. The CDR3 bases are TGTGCCACTATTCGGTCCTACGAGCAGTACTTC. Translation gives CATIRSYEQYF.